The clone carrying this T cell receptor beta chain was recorded at least ten times. Its cognate antigen is unknown. The sample belongs to a study of T cell repertoires in cytomegalovirus infection. Study information: In public TCR beta signatures, there were indications of both CMV infection and matching HLA type.

TCRdb re-called the reads with MiXCR, one entry per CDR3 protein. There are 200,000 or so distinct CDR3 sequences in the sample; about 20% occur only once, and approximately 2.9% lies in the top ten. The germline V and J ends were trimmed by 5 bases and 5 bases, with 9 bases remaining between them. This CDR3 spans 12 amino acids. Germline loops: CDR1 LNHDA, CDR2 SQIVND (reference sequence). Findings and limits, study-wide: Dominant in the ex vivo response were TCR beta clonotypes restricted by HLA-C and specific for CMV. Summed frequency of public TCR beta families distinguished CMV carriers with the relevant HLA.

V and J are TRBV19 and TRBJ2-5, with unresolved D. The origin of this receptor is a human donor in good health (CMV status not recorded). Some clones in this sample may be carry-over from other donors' samples. Sequencing was done on a sample of PBMCs. CDR3 DNA: TGTGCCAGTAGTCACCGCTCTGAGACCCAGTACTTC. Residues: CASSHRSETQYF.